Listed below are T cell receptor beta chains from one sample, sequenced in a study of blood T cells in healthy people across ages. TCRdb independently ran MiXCR on the 5' RACE reads; one entry per CDR3 protein. This table has some 1.5 million distinct CDR3 sequences, roughly 30% appearing once. Material for sequencing was blood. These receptors were collected from a young woman in good health. Each CDR3 is given with its conserved first and last residue. D genes are given only for firm matches. The size of a clone is reported for some rows only, either as once, few or many, or as a class for expanded clones.

TRBV11-2	TRBJ2-1	few	.	TGTGCCAGCAGCTCCCGGGGGGCCCAAACCTACAATGAGCAGTTCTTC	CASSSRGAQTYNEQFF
TRBV11-2	TRBJ2-7	.	.	TGTGCCAGCAGCCCACGGCGGGGCACAAACTACAATGAGCAGTACTTC	CASSPRRGTNYNEQYF
TRBV18	TRBJ1-2	.	.	TGTGCCAGCACGAAGGGGGTACCGGAGTATGGCTACACCTTC	CASTKGVPEYGYTF
TRBV10-3	TRBJ2-7	many	.	TGTGCCATCAGGGGGACCGACCGCTCCTACGAGCAGTACTTC	CAIRGTDRSYEQYF
TRBV20-1	TRBJ2-3	.	TRBD2	TGCAGTGCCAGGACTAGCGGGGGGGCAGCTGATACGCAGTATTTT	CSARTSGGAADTQYF
TRBV27	TRBJ2-7	few	.	TGTGCCAGCAGTTTATCGAGGTCAGGGCACGAGCAGTACTTC	CASSLSRSGHEQYF
TRBV20-1	TRBJ1-1	.	TRBD1	TGCAGTGCTAGAGATAGGGGGACAGCGAACACTGAAGCTTTCTTT	CSARDRGTANTEAFF
TRBV7-3	TRBJ2-2	few	TRBD1	TGTGCCAGCAGCGGGACAGGGTCCGGGGAGCTGTTTTTT	CASSGTGSGELFF
TRBV25-1	TRBJ2-1	.	.	TGTGCCAGCAGTCCCCACCGGGGAGACGATTACAATGAGCAGTTCTTC	CASSPHRGDDYNEQFF
TRBV6-2/TRBV6-3	TRBJ1-2	.	.	TGTGCCAGCAGTTACTCGACCCCCCGGGGCTATGGCTACACCTTC	CASSYSTPRGYGYTF
TRBV4-1	TRBJ2-5	few	.	TGCGCCAGCAGCCTTTTTGCTAAGGTGTCAGAGACCCAGTACTTC	CASSLFAKVSETQYF
TRBV28	TRBJ2-7	.	TRBD2	TGTGCCAGCAGTCCCGGGGGCGGCGGGGGGACCTACGAGCAGTACTTC	CASSPGGGGGTYEQYF
TRBV28	TRBJ1-5	.	TRBD1	TGTGCCAGCAGTTCCCTCGGACAGGCGGTTAGTCAGCCCCAGCATTTT	CASSSLGQAVSQPQHF
TRBV3-1	TRBJ2-1	few	.	TGTGCCAGCACCGCAACCTCCGGGACGATCTACAATGAGCAGTTCTTC	CASTATSGTIYNEQFF
TRBV12-3/TRBV12-4	TRBJ1-2	many	TRBD1	TGTGCCAGCAGTACCGCAGGGGGCGGGGGATATGGCTACACCTTC	CASSTAGGGGYGYTF
TRBV4-2	TRBJ1-1	.	.	TGTGCCAGCAGCCGCATCTATGGGGATATGGGAGCTTTCTTT	CASSRIYGDMGAFF
TRBV5-1	TRBJ2-7	few	TRBD1	TGCGCCAGCGGGACAGAGAGCTCCTACGAGCAGTACTTC	CASGTESSYEQYF